This T cell receptor (beta chain) was captured in a study of T-cell memory formation after mild COVID-19. Points from the study as a whole: The study found balanced CD4/CD8 in clones contracting day 15 to 85 and a CD4+ lean in later expanders.

TCRdb passed the 5' RACE reads through MiXCR, listing each CDR3 protein once. Of approximately 390,000 distinct CDR3 sequences listed, approximately 15% are singletons. The length of the CDR3 is 14 residues. Between the trimmed V and J ends, which lost 5 bases and 4 bases, there was a span of 14 bases. As concerns this clonotype: Its antigen remains unidentified.

The TCR comes from a man in his late teens or twenties who had mild COVID-19 (a few samples of this study predate the infection). Cell type and time point are not known. The chain combines TRBV12-3 or TRBV12-4 with TRBJ1-2; D possibly corresponds to TRBD1 (6 bases). The sequenced sample was PBMCs or a T cell subset sorted from them (not recorded which). The CDR3 DNA sequence: TGTGCCAGCAGTGAAACCGGGACACCCTATGGCTACACCTTC. Amino acid sequence: CASSETGTPYGYTF.